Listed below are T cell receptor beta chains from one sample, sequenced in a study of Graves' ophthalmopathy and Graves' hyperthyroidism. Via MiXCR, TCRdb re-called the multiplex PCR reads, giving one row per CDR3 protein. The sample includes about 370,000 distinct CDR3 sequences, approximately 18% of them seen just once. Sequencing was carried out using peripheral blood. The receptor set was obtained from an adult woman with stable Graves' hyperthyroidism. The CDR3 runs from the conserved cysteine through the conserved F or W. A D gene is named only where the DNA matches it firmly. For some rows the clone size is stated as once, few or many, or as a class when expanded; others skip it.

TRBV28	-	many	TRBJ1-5	TGTGCCAGCAGATCAGACAGAGTTAGCAATCAGCCCCAGCATTTT	CASRSDRVSNQPQHF
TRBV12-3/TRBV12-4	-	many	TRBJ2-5	TGTGCCAGCAGGGTATGGACAGAAGAGACCCAGTACTTC	CASRVWTEETQYF
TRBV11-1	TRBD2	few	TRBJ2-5	TGTGCCAGCAGCTTAGCGCGTCGGACGGCGGGAGGGAGACAAGAGACCCAGTACTTC	CASSLARRTAGGRQETQYF
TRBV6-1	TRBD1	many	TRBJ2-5	TGTGCCAGCGGGGACAGGAAGAAAGAGACCCAGTACTTC	CASGDRKKETQYF
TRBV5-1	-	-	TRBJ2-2	TGCGCCAGCAGCTTCATAGAGAACACCGGGGAGCTGTTTTTT	CASSFIENTGELFF
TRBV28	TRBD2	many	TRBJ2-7	TGTGCCAGCAGCAGAGGGGGACTAGCGGGAGTATACGAGCAGTACTTC	CASSRGGLAGVYEQYF
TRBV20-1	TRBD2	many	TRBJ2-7	TGCAGTGCTAGAGCCCGGACTAGCGGGGCCTACGAGCAGTACTTC	CSARARTSGAYEQYF
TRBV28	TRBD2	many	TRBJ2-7	TGTGCCAGCCAGACTAGCCCCTACGAGCAGTACTTC	CASQTSPYEQYF
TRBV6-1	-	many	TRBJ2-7	TGTGCCAGCAGCCCCACAGGTGGGGGGTCCTACGAGCAGTACTTC	CASSPTGGGSYEQYF
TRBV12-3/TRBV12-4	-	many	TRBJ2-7	TGTGCCAGCAGTTTGTCCCAACACGAGCAGTACTTC	CASSLSQHEQYF
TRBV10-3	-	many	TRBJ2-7	TGTGCCAAAATGCCAGGGGTGGACGAGCAGTACTTC	CAKMPGVDEQYF
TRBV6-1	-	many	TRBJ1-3	TGTGCCAGCAGTCCACGGGGGGGCCGCTCTGGAAACACCATATATTTT	CASSPRGGRSGNTIYF
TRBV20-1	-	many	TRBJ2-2	TGCAGTGCTAGAGAAAGCAGGAGCACGAACACCGGGGAGCTGTTTTTT	CSARESRSTNTGELFF
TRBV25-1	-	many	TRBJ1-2	TGTGCCAGCAGTGCCGCCCAGGGCTTTTTCTATGGCTACACCTTC	CASSAAQGFFYGYTF
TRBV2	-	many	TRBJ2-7	TGTGCCAGCAGTGTGCTATACCAATACGAGCAGTACTTC	CASSVLYQYEQYF
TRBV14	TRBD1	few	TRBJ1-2	TGTGCCAGCAGCCAAGGGACCGGGACAGTTATTTTCGGCTACACCTTC	CASSQGTGTVIFGYTF
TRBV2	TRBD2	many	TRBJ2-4	TGTGCCAGCAGTGAAAGGGGAAGCGGGAGGGCCGTAGACATTAAGTACTTC	CASSERGSGRAVDIKYF
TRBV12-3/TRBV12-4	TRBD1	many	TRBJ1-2	TGTGCCAGCAGAAGACAGGGTGGCTATGGCTACACCTTC	CASRRQGGYGYTF
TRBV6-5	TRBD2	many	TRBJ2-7	TGTGCCAGCAGTTACGGGACTAGCGGGAGTTACGAGCAGTACTTC	CASSYGTSGSYEQYF
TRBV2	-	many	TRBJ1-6	TGTGCCAGCAGACCCTTTGGACCCCTCCACTTT	CASRPFGPLHF
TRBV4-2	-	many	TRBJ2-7	TGTGCCAGCAGCCAAGCTGGGTCTGGGACGACCTCCTACGAGCAGTACTTC	CASSQAGSGTTSYEQYF
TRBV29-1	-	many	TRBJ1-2	TGCAGCGTTGGTTCCGATAGTAACTATGGCTACACCTTC	CSVGSDSNYGYTF
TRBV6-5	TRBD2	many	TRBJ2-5	TGTGCCAGCAGTTACTCGGGTAGCGGGAACGTACAAGAGACCCAGTACTTC	CASSYSGSGNVQETQYF
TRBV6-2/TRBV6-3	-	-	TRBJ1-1	TGTGCCAGCAGTTACCTCCACACTGAAGCTTTCTTT	CASSYLHTEAFF
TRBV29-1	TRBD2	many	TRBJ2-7	TGCAGCGTTGAACGGACTAGCGGGAGGGCCTACGAGCAGTACTTC	CSVERTSGRAYEQYF
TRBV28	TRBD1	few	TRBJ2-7	TGTGCCAGCAGACAGGGACAGAGCACCTACGAGCAGTACTTC	CASRQGQSTYEQYF
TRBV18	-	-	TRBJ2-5	TGTGCCAGCTCACCTGGTCTAGGGCTTCGGGACACCCTAGGGACCCAGTACTTC	CASSPGLGLRDTLGTQYF
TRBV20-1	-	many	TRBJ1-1	TGCAGTGCTAGAAAGTGGGGGAACACTGAAGCTTTCTTT	CSARKWGNTEAFF
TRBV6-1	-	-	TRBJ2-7	TGTGCCAGCAGTGAAGTTTTTGGCGCCCGCGAGCAGTACTTC	CASSEVFGAREQYF
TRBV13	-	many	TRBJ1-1	TGTGCCAGCAGCTCCGTAACTGAAGCTTTCTTT	CASSSVTEAFF
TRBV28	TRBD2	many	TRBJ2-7	TGTGCCAGCAGACCTCTAGCGGGAAGGCCCTACGAGCAGTACTTC	CASRPLAGRPYEQYF
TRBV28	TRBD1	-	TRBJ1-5	TGTGCCAGCAGTTTAGAACAGGGGTTAGGTCAGCCCCAGCATTTT	CASSLEQGLGQPQHF
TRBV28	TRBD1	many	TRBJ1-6	TGTGCCAGCGGACAGGGGGCGCATATCTATAATTCACCCCTCCACTTT	CASGQGAHIYNSPLHF
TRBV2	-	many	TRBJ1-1	TGTGCCAGCAACTCCGGGGGCGAGACTGAAGCTTTCTTT	CASNSGGETEAFF
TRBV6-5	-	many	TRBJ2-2	TGTGCCAGCAGTTGGGTTAGGGGGGCGCCGAACACCGGGGAGCTGTTTTTT	CASSWVRGAPNTGELFF
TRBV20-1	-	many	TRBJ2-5	TGCAGTTGTAGGGGACAAGGGGGGACCCAGTACTTC	CSCRGQGGTQYF
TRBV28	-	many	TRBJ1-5	TGTGCCAGCAGTTTTCCAGGGACGAGCAATCAGCCCCAGCATTTT	CASSFPGTSNQPQHF
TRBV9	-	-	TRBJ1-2	TGTGCCAGCAGCGTCATCCCGGGACCCCAGGGCTACACCTTC	CASSVIPGPQGYTF
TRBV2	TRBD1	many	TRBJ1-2	TGTGCCAGCAGGGGAACGGGACAGGCTAACTATGGCTACACCTTC	CASRGTGQANYGYTF
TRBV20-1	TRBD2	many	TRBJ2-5	TGCAGTGCTAGAGGACTAGCGGGGATCGTAGAGACCCAGTACTTC	CSARGLAGIVETQYF
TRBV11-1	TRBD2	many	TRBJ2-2	TGTGCCAGCAGCGCGACTAGCAACCCGAACACCGGGGAGCTGTTTTTT	CASSATSNPNTGELFF
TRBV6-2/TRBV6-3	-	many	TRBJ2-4	TGTGCCAGCAGTTACAAGGATAGCGGATACAAAAACATTCAGTACTTC	CASSYKDSGYKNIQYF
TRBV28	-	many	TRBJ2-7	TGTGCCAGCCTGGGGAGGCGACAGAGGGGGGTCCCATGGTTCTACGAGCAGTACTTC	CASLGRRQRGVPWFYEQYF
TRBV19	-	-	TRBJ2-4	TGTGCCAGTAGTACCGCCGGCCGTCGGTTAAGAACCCTAGCCAAAAACATTCAGTACTTC	CASSTAGRRLRTLAKNIQYF
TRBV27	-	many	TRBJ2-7	TGTGCCAGCAGTTGGGGGAGCTCCTACGAGCAGTACTTC	CASSWGSSYEQYF
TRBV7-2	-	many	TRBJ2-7	TGTGCCAGCAGCTTAGGGCTAGGCGAACACTACGAGCAGTACTTC	CASSLGLGEHYEQYF
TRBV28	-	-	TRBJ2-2	TGTGCCAGCAGTTTATTGCCGCCAGGGGAGCTGTTTTTT	CASSLLPPGELFF
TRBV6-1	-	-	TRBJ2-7	TGTGCCATCCGGGGGTCCTACGAGCAGTACTTC	CAIRGSYEQYF
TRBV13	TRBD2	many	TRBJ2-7	TGTGCCAGCAGCACACTAGCGCTTAGCCACGAGCAGTACTTC	CASSTLALSHEQYF
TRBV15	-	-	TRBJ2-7	TGTGCCACCAGCAGAGTAGGGGCCGCCTACGAGCAGTACTTC	CATSRVGAAYEQYF
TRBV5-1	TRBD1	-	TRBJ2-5	TGCGCCAGCAGCATAGACAGGGGACAAGAGACCCAGTACTTC	CASSIDRGQETQYF
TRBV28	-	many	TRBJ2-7	TGTGCCAGCAGTCCCTGGGGCAGGGTGGATTCCTACGAGCAGTACTTC	CASSPWGRVDSYEQYF
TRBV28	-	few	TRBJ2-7	TGTGCCAGCAGCCAGAAATCCCCCGCTTTCTACGAGCAGTACTTC	CASSQKSPAFYEQYF